Following are 27 T cell receptor beta chains from one sample sequenced in a study of blood T cell repertoires in COVID-19. The table came from immunoSEQ multiplex PCR; TCRdb's copy has only in-frame clones and leaves some out. Of more than 200,000 clones listed, approximately 83% are singletons. The material sequenced was peripheral blood. The receptors were sampled from a man aged 80 or over with acute or convalescent COVID-19.

V gene TRBV12-3 or TRBV12-4 combines with J gene TRBJ2-7; 7 bases are shared with TRBD1. This CDR3 has 13 amino acids. J was trimmed by 3 bases and V by 5 bases; bases with no gene match: 4. Here the CDR3 reads CASSMGQFYEQYF. CDR3 coding DNA: TGTGCCAGCAGTATGGGACAGTTCTACGAGCAGTACTTC.

The rearrangement uses TRBV7-3 and TRBJ2-3; D remains ambiguous. CDR1 is SGHTA and CDR2 is FQGTGA in the germline V gene. V lost 5 bases, J lost 0 bases, and 6 bases lay in between. CDR3 length equals 13 residues. The CDR3 region has the DNA TGTGCCAGCAGCCCTTATAGCACAGATACGCAGTATTTT. Translating it yields CASSPYSTDTQYF.

The J gene is TRBJ2-7, the V gene TRBV7-8; 8 positions match TRBD1. This CDR3 contains 17 residues. The germline gives CDR1 SGHVS, CDR2 FQNEAQ. V was clipped by 0 bases and J by 2 bases; unmatched bases: 9. This CDR3 is CASSLAQTGDNTYEQYF. CDR3 DNA: TGTGCCAGCAGCTTAGCTCAGACAGGGGACAATACCTACGAGCAGTACTTC.

The chain uses TRBV27 and TRBJ2-3; 11 nucleotides align to TRBD2. Trimming cost V 5 bases and J 3 bases; bases outside gene matches: 7. Germline V lookup: CDR1 MNHEY, CDR2 SMNVEV (reference sequence). This CDR3 comprises 16 residues. The CDR3 spells CASSPLGLADTDTQYF. In nucleotides, the CDR3 is TGTGCCAGCAGTCCCCTGGGACTAGCGGATACAGATACGCAGTATTTT.

This clone has a handful of counts. V is TRBV11-3 and J is TRBJ2-5; 9 bases align to TRBD1. The length of the CDR3 is 14 residues. Per the germline V gene, CDR1 is SGHNT and CDR2 is YENEEA. Losses at the gene ends were 5 bases for V and 5 bases for J; bases not matched to a gene: 6. The CDR3, as DNA: TGTGCCAGCAGCCCACAGGGGGCCCGGGAGACCCAGTACTTC. It is translated as CASSPQGARETQYF.

J is TRBJ1-3 and V is TRBV3-1 (or the pseudogene TRBV3-2), with D hard to call. The germline V gene has CDR1 LGHDT and CDR2 YNNKEL (reference sequence). The CDR3 runs 15 residues. V lost 8 bases and J 0 bases, leaving 14 bases between the germline ends. The CDR3: CASARLGVSGNTIYF. The CDR3 DNA reads as TGTGCCAGCGCCCGGCTCGGGGTCTCTGGAAACACCATATATTTT.

This chain uses TRBV2 with TRBJ1-2, with 8 bases lining up with TRBD1. Trimming took 7 bases from V and 4 from J; bases not matched to a gene: 11. Looked up from germline, CDR1 is SNHLY and CDR2 is FYNNEI. CDR3 length equals 15 residues. CDR3 in amino acids: CASIQDRAILYGYTF. The CDR3 coding sequence is TGTGCCAGCATTCAGGACAGGGCCATCCTCTATGGCTACACCTTC.

This clone was observed once. V is TRBV5-4 and J is TRBJ2-3, with a weak D call TRBD2 (6 bases). Germline CDR1 reads SGHNT; CDR2 reads YYREEE (reference sequence). The length of the CDR3 is 14 residues. The V and J ends lost 7 bases and 2 bases respectively, with 14 bases between them. This CDR3 is CASAIGGDTDTQYF. The CDR3 region has the DNA TGTGCCAGCGCGATAGGCGGGGACACAGATACGCAGTATTTT.

This clone was seen more than once but under ten times. The rearrangement links TRBV9 to TRBJ2-3, with 13 positions matching TRBD2. The CDR3 has 16 residues. V lost 3 bases, J lost 4 bases, and 5 bases stayed unmatched. CDR1 and CDR2 from the germline V gene are SGDLS and YYNGEE. CDR3 coding DNA: TGTGCCAGCAGCGCGAGGACTAGCGGGAGTCCAGATACGCAGTATTTT. Encoded protein: CASSARTSGSPDTQYF.

V and J are TRBV27 and TRBJ1-6; 9 bases map to TRBD1. Germline V gene data show CDR1 as MNHEY and CDR2 as SMNVEV (reference sequence). This CDR3 has 19 amino acids. J gave up 0 bases and V 5 bases, and 11 bases lay outside the gene matches. The CDR3 bases are TGTGCCAGCAGTCTCCGTCCCGGGACAGGGAACTCCTATAATTCACCCCTCCACTTT. It translates to CASSLRPGTGNSYNSPLHF.

V gene TRBV28 combines with J gene TRBJ2-7; 7 bases match TRBD1. The CDR3 extends over 13 amino acids. Germline V gene sequence: CDR1 MDHEN, CDR2 SYDVKM. V lost 6 bases to trimming and J lost 3 bases; unmatched junction nucleotides: 5. The CDR3 sequence: CASRGTALYEQYF. CDR3 in DNA: TGTGCCAGCAGGGGGACAGCCCTCTACGAGCAGTACTTC.

The chain uses TRBV3-1 (or the pseudogene TRBV3-2) and TRBJ2-7, with 7 nucleotides matching TRBD2. This CDR3 is 11 amino acids long. Trimming at V came to 4 bases and at J to 7 bases, leaving 1 base not matched to a gene. Germline V gives CDR1 LGHDT, CDR2 YNNKEL (reference sequence). The CDR3 region is CASSLGGEQYF. The CDR3, as DNA: TGTGCCAGCAGCCTGGGAGGGGAGCAGTACTTC.

The gene calls are TRBV9 and TRBJ1-2; D is uncertain. CDR3 length: 13 residues. V gave up 3 bases and J gave up 8 bases, with 14 bases separating them. CDR1 and CDR2 (germline): SGDLS, YYNGEE. The CDR3 protein is CASSDRSARGYTF. CDR3 in DNA: TGTGCCAGCAGCGACCGGTCCGCGAGGGGCTACACCTTC.

V and J are TRBV21-1 and TRBJ2-1; TRBD2 was called by the table and not checked on the DNA. TRBV21-1 is described as a pseudogene. The CDR3 sequence is 17 residues long. Written as DNA, the CDR3 is TGTGCCAGCAGCAAAGGGTGGCGGCTAGCGGGTTGCAATGAGCAGTTCTTC. Translating it yields CASSKGWRLAGCNEQFF.

The J gene is TRBJ1-6, the V gene TRBV2, with TRBD1 identical over 7 bases. J lost 4 bases, V lost 3 bases, and 3 bases had no gene match. The CDR3 is made up of 15 amino acids. From germline, CDR1 is SNHLY and CDR2 FYNNEI. This CDR3 reads CASSEGQQYNSPLHF. The CDR3 nucleotides read TGTGCCAGCAGTGAGGGACAGCAATATAATTCACCCCTCCACTTT.

The rearrangement uses TRBV12-3 or TRBV12-4 and TRBJ2-7, with TRBD1 as a possible D gene (6 bases). V lost 4 bases and J 2 bases, leaving 9 bases between the germline ends. CDR3 length: 13 amino acids. CDR3 coding DNA: TGTGCCAGCAGTTCTGACAGGACCTACGAGCAGTACTTC. Its translation is CASSSDRTYEQYF.

V and J are TRBV20-1 and TRBJ2-7, with 11 bases fitting TRBD2. The germline CDR1 and CDR2 sequences are DFQATT and SNEGSKA (reference sequence). The CDR3 has 15 amino acids. The V gene end was trimmed by 3 bases and the J gene end by 6 bases; junction bases not matched to a gene: 10. The CDR3 DNA follows: TGCAGTGCTAGTCCGGGACTAGCGGCCTCGGGCGAGCAGTACTTC. Encoded protein: CSASPGLAASGEQYF.

The chain couples TRBV29-1 to TRBJ1-4, with TRBD1 matching over 9 bases. This CDR3 has 14 residues. V gave up 7 bases and J gave up 3 bases; unmatched junction bases: 6. The germline V gene encodes CDR1 SQVTM and CDR2 ANQGSEA. The DNA of the CDR3 is TGCAGCGCCAAGGACAGGGGTTCTAATGAAAAACTGTTTTTT. Protein product: CSAKDRGSNEKLFF. Combining the CDR3 with reference TRBV29-1 and TRBJ1-4 gives the whole variable domain SAVISQKPSRDICQRGTSLTIQCQVDSQVTMMFWYRQQPGQSLTLIATANQGSEATYESGFVIDKFPISRPNLTFSTLTVSNMSPEDSSIYLCSAKDRGSNEKLFFGSGTQLSVL.

V and J are TRBV5-6 and TRBJ1-2, with D perhaps TRBD1 (5 bases). V lost 3 bases to trimming and J lost 7 bases, with 13 bases between them. CDR3 size: 13 residues. CDR1 is SGHDT, CDR2 YYEEEE, per germline. The chain's CDR3 is CASSWGGTSGYTF. The CDR3, as DNA: TGTGCCAGCAGCTGGGGGGGGACGAGTGGCTACACCTTC.

CDR3 protein: CASSKCSQGARGNEQFF. CDR3 coding DNA: TGTGCCAGCAGCAAATGCTCACAGGGGGCGCGGGGGAATGAGCAGTTCTTC. This chain connects TRBV21-1 to TRBJ2-1; whether TRBD1, the table's D call, matches the DNA was not checked. TRBV21-1 is a listed pseudogene. The CDR3 runs to 17 residues.

The chain couples TRBV5-1 to TRBJ2-2; tentatively, D is TRBD1 (5 bases). Trimming stripped 0 bases from V and 3 bases from J, with 9 bases between. Germline CDR1 and CDR2: SGHRS and YFSETQ. CDR3 length: 15 residues. The CDR3 DNA follows: TGCGCCAGCAGCTTGGAAGGACAATACACCGGGGAGCTGTTTTTT. Translation gives CASSLEGQYTGELFF.

This clone was observed a few times. The rearrangement links TRBV28 to TRBJ2-4, with a possible D match to TRBD1 (6 bases). There are 16 residues in the CDR3. Germline V gives CDR1 MDHEN, CDR2 SYDVKM. V dropped 2 bases and J dropped 0 bases, with 11 bases sitting between them. CDR3 in amino acids: CASSLTRQVAKNIQYF. For the CDR3, the DNA is TGTGCCAGCAGTTTAACCCGACAGGTAGCCAAAAACATTCAGTACTTC.

The J gene is TRBJ1-2, the V gene TRBV28; 7 nucleotides align to TRBD1. V trimming: 6 bases; J trimming: 6 bases; junction bases outside the gene matches: 10. The CDR3 covers 14 residues. Germline CDR1 and CDR2: MDHEN and SYDVKM. DNA of the CDR3: TGTGCCAGCAGCCTAGGCGACAGGGTGGATGGCTACACCTTC. Translation: CASSLGDRVDGYTF.

This clone was detected a few times. Distinct nucleotide sequences in the sample also encode this CDR3. The V and J genes are TRBV7-2 and TRBJ2-5, with 8 bases that match TRBD1. The CDR3 has 14 amino acids. V lost 5 bases and J lost 2; bases outside the gene matches: 4. Looked up from germline, CDR1 is SGHTA and CDR2 is FQGNSA. The CDR3 loop reads CASSPDRGQETQYF. The CDR3 DNA is TGTGCCAGCAGCCCCGACAGGGGTCAAGAGACCCAGTACTTC.

This rearrangement joins TRBV5-1 to TRBJ2-7; TRBD1 is a possible D gene (5 bases). The germline V gene has CDR1 SGHRS and CDR2 YFSETQ. CDR3 length: 14 amino acids. Trimming took 4 bases from V and 0 from J, leaving 11 bases between them. In DNA form, the CDR3 reads TGCGCCAGCAGCCCTCAGGGTTACTCCTACGAGCAGTACTTC. Translating gives CASSPQGYSYEQYF.

This clone was seen only once. This rearrangement joins TRBV5-5 to TRBJ2-7; 7 nucleotides line up with TRBD1. V was pared by 5 bases and J by 2 bases, with 10 bases of the junction left unmatched. The germline V gene has CDR1 SGHKS and CDR2 YYEKEE (reference sequence). The CDR3 runs to 15 residues. CDR3 loop: CASSYNPGTAYEQYF. DNA for the CDR3: TGTGCCAGCAGTTATAACCCCGGGACAGCCTACGAGCAGTACTTC.

This chain connects TRBV5-6 to TRBJ1-5; 7 bases agree with TRBD1. This CDR3 spans 15 amino acids. Germline CDR1 is SGHDT and CDR2 is YYEEEE. Germline trimming cut 4 bases from V and 6 bases from J; bases unmatched to any gene: 10. CDR3 in DNA: TGTGCCAGCAGCCTACGACAGGGAGCGGGTCAGCCCCAGCATTTT. It encodes CASSLRQGAGQPQHF.